The 6 T cell receptor beta chains listed next were all sequenced from one sample in a study of T cell repertoires in cytomegalovirus infection. Each CDR3 protein is one row after TCRdb ran MiXCR on the reads. The sample has fewer than 1,000,000 distinct CDR3 sequences; approximately 31% are singletons. These TCRs' antigens remain unknown. The specimen comprised cultured CD8+ T cells from PBMCs, sampled from culture after CMV antigen stimulation. These receptor sequences come from a human donor in good health (CMV status not recorded). Some clones in this sample may be carry-over from other donors' samples.

The V call is TRBV5-8, the J call TRBJ2-7, with TRBD2 matching 9 bases. Germline CDR1 and CDR2: SGHTS and YDEGEE. Trimming removed 4 bases from V and 7 bases from J; junction bases left unmatched: 12. This CDR3 has 15 amino acids. DNA for the CDR3: TGTGCCAGCAGCCAAGGACTAGCGCCCTATGGAGAGCAGTACTTC. Translating gives CASSQGLAPYGEQYF.

There are many counts of this clonotype. The V gene is TRBV7-6, the J gene TRBJ2-5; 8 bases are a match to TRBD1. The CDR3 loop spans 13 amino acids. The V gene's germline CDR1 is SGHVS and CDR2 FNYEAQ. The V segment lost 3 bases and the J segment 7 bases; nucleotides outside the gene matches: 4. The CDR3 DNA reads TGTGCCAGCAGCTTGGCAGGGGGCGGGACCCAGTACTTC. Translation: CASSLAGGGTQYF.

The V gene is TRBV28, the J gene TRBJ2-3; D unclear. The CDR3 is 14 amino acids. The V and J ends lost 3 bases and 1 base respectively, with 8 bases between them. CDR1 and CDR2 (germline): MDHEN, SYDVKM. CDR3 bases: TGTGCCAGCAGTTTCCTCGGTCGCACAGATACGCAGTATTTT. It encodes CASSFLGRTDTQYF.

The V and J genes are TRBV7-4 and TRBJ2-7, with D hard to call. The CDR3 spans 12 residues. The germline gives CDR1 SGHVT, CDR2 SQSDAQ. Trimming took off 1 base at V and 13 bases at J, with 14 bases between the two ends. The CDR3 DNA follows: TGTGCCAGCAGCTTAGGACAAGGTCAGGCATACGTC. This translates into CASSLGQGQAYV.

J is TRBJ2-3 and V is TRBV14; 9 positions match TRBD2. V lost 4 bases, J lost 2 bases, and 10 bases stayed unmatched. There are 17 residues in the CDR3. The germline V gene has CDR1 SGHDN and CDR2 FVKESK. The CDR3 spells CASSPRGSGGTTDTQYF. The CDR3 coding sequence is TGTGCCAGCAGCCCCCGGGGAAGCGGGGGGACCACAGATACGCAGTATTTT.

V gene TRBV20-1 combines with J gene TRBJ2-7; 7 bases agree with TRBD2. The trim removed 5 bases at V and 9 bases at J, leaving 10 bases unmatched. Germline V lookup: CDR1 DFQATT, CDR2 SNEGSKA (reference sequence). This CDR3 spans 12 amino acids. The CDR3 DNA is TGCAGTGCTGAACTTGGGGGGGTTGCGCAGTACGTC. This codes for CSAELGGVAQYV.